Presented here are 21 T cell receptor beta chains from one specimen sequenced in a study of shared clonotypes between healthy human individuals. TCRdb's table, derived via immunoSEQ multiplex PCR, lists solely in-frame clones and lacks some. The sample yields 150,000 to 200,000 clones, approximately 92% seen once. The sequencing input was naive CD4+ T cells sorted from blood. Subset defined: CD45RA+ positively selected. The receptors were sampled from a woman aged 25 to 45 in good health.

This clone was seen just once. V is TRBV19 and J is TRBJ2-7; D may be TRBD1 or TRBD2 (6 bases each). CDR1 is LNHDA, CDR2 SQIVND, per germline (reference sequence). This CDR3 is 16 amino acids long. Trimming removed 4 bases from V and 0 bases from J, with 16 bases in between. CDR3 bases: TGTGCCAGTAGTAGGGGGGCGGCAGGATCCTCCTACGAGCAGTACTTC. This encodes CASSRGAAGSSYEQYF.

The chain uses TRBV4-1 and TRBJ2-4, with D possibly matching TRBD1 (6 bases). Between the trimmed V and J ends, which lost 2 bases and 6 bases, there was a span of 14 bases. In germline, CDR1 is MGHRA, CDR2 YSYEKL. This CDR3 contains 15 residues. This CDR3 is CASSQIGQSVNIQYF. The CDR3 DNA reads as TGCGCCAGCAGCCAAATAGGACAGTCCGTAAACATTCAGTACTTC.

This chain uses TRBV18 with TRBJ2-1; 13 bases are shared with TRBD2. Trimming cost V 4 bases and J 9 bases; bases outside gene matches: 6. This CDR3 region has 15 residues. The germline CDR1 and CDR2 sequences are KGHSH and LQKENI. The CDR3 DNA follows: TGTGCCAGCTCACTTACTAGCGGGAGGGAAAGTGAGCAGTTCTTC. Protein product: CASSLTSGRESEQFF.

This clone appeared once. The chain carries TRBV28 and TRBJ2-3, with D tentatively TRBD2 (5 bases). The CDR3 runs to 15 residues. The ends were cut back, 2 bases at V and 2 bases at J, with 11 bases in the middle. Germline loops: CDR1 MDHEN, CDR2 SYDVKM. CDR3 sequence: CASSLSGDHTDTQYF. The CDR3 nucleotides read TGTGCCAGCAGTTTAAGCGGAGACCACACAGATACGCAGTATTTT.

The chain recombines TRBV6-5 with TRBJ2-1; 8 bases line up with TRBD2. The germline gives CDR1 MNHEY, CDR2 SVGAGI. The CDR3 is made up of 16 amino acids. V dropped 2 bases and J dropped 0; count of bases not matched to a gene: 3. The CDR3 reads CASSYTRGGSYNEQFF. The CDR3 bases are TGTGCCAGCAGTTACACTCGGGGGGGCTCCTACAATGAGCAGTTCTTC.

The gene calls are TRBV11-2 and TRBJ1-1; maybe TRBD1 (6 bases). The CDR3 covers 15 residues. Looked up from germline, CDR1 is SGHAT and CDR2 is FQNNGV. V was pared by 5 bases and J by 5 bases, with 18 bases between. In DNA form, the CDR3 reads TGTGCCAGCAGCCAATTCGAAGCAGGGGATACTGAAGCTTTCTTT. Translated: CASSQFEAGDTEAFF.

The chain is built from TRBV6-6 and TRBJ2-7; possible D gene TRBD1, 6 bases. Germline assignment: CDR1 MNHNY and CDR2 SVGAGI (reference sequence). The CDR3 runs 15 residues. V was trimmed by 2 bases and J by 3 bases, leaving 14 bases between them. CDR3 amino acids: CASSYQAGDSYEQYF. In nucleotides, the CDR3 is TGTGCCAGCAGTTACCAGGCAGGGGATAGCTACGAGCAGTACTTC.

This sequence joins TRBV6-1 and TRBJ1-1, with D unclear. V was trimmed by 7 bases and J by 7 bases, leaving 22 bases between them. The germline gives CDR1 MNHNS, CDR2 SASEGT. The CDR3 runs 15 residues. The CDR3 protein is CASNGVGVGRNEAFF. As DNA, the CDR3 is TGTGCCAGCAACGGGGTGGGTGTGGGTCGGAATGAAGCTTTCTTT.

The J gene is TRBJ2-1, the V gene TRBV9, with 7 bases fitting TRBD1. Germline V CDR1 and CDR2: SGDLS, YYNGEE. V dropped 2 bases and J dropped 2; count of bases not matched to a gene: 4. This CDR3 contains 15 residues. The CDR3: CASSVQGDPYNEQFF. CDR3 sequence (DNA): TGTGCCAGCAGCGTCCAGGGGGATCCCTACAATGAGCAGTTCTTC.

The chain combines TRBV18 with TRBJ2-4, with 7 nucleotides matching TRBD1. The CDR3 has 15 amino acids. V was clipped by 3 bases and J by 5 bases; unmatched bases: 7. Germline V gene lookup returns CDR1 KGHSH and CDR2 LQKENI. CDR3 bases: TGTGCCAGCTCACCTCAACCCGGGACAGAAAACATTCAGTACTTC. It yields the protein CASSPQPGTENIQYF.

The count of this clone is one. The rearrangement links TRBV4-1 to TRBJ2-6; a possible D gene is TRBD2 (5 bases). Germline loops: CDR1 MGHRA, CDR2 YSYEKL. CDR3 length: 16 amino acids. The germline V and J ends were trimmed by 4 bases and 2 bases, with 12 bases remaining between them. CDR3 residues: CASSLGRSPGANVLTF. The CDR3 nucleotides are TGCGCCAGCAGCCTTGGGAGAAGCCCTGGGGCCAACGTCCTGACTTTC.

The chain joins TRBV28 to TRBJ2-7; 8 bases map to TRBD1. This CDR3 is built from 15 residues. Germline loops: CDR1 MDHEN, CDR2 SYDVKM. V lost 6 bases, J lost 3 bases, and 10 bases stayed unmatched. CDR3 protein: CASSPRDRLIYEQYF. The DNA of the CDR3 is TGTGCCAGCAGCCCCCGGGACAGGTTAATCTACGAGCAGTACTTC.

J is TRBJ2-3 and V is TRBV5-1; 9 nucleotides align to TRBD2. V gave up 0 bases and J gave up 5 bases; unmatched junction bases: 7. Germline V gene sequence: CDR1 SGHRS, CDR2 YFSETQ. The CDR3 is 16 amino acids. For the CDR3, the DNA is TGCGCCAGCAGCTTGGTTGGCGGGAGGGCAGTAGATACGCAGTATTTT. This sequence encodes CASSLVGGRAVDTQYF.

V gene TRBV19 combines with J gene TRBJ2-7; no definite D call. V was pared by 4 bases and J by 2 bases, with 9 bases between. The germline gives CDR1 LNHDA, CDR2 SQIVND (reference sequence). The CDR3 has 13 amino acids. DNA of the CDR3: TGTGCCAGTAGTACCGGACGGGCCTACGAGCAGTACTTC. It is translated as CASSTGRAYEQYF.

The rearrangement links TRBV28 to TRBJ2-6; weak D call: TRBD1 (5 bases). Germline V CDR1 and CDR2: MDHEN, SYDVKM. Trimming took off 6 bases at V and 0 bases at J, with 15 bases between the two ends. This CDR3 spans 17 amino acids. Here the CDR3 reads CASRRRQKRSGANVLTF. CDR3 in DNA: TGTGCCAGCAGACGGAGACAGAAACGCTCTGGGGCCAACGTCCTGACTTTC.

The V call is TRBV6-6, the J call TRBJ2-5, with D perhaps TRBD2 (6 bases). The CDR3 sequence is 13 residues long. Per germline, CDR1 MNHNY and CDR2 SVGAGI (reference sequence). Trimming removed 6 bases from V and 10 bases from J, with 18 bases in between. The CDR3 DNA reads as TGTGCCAGCAGCCAACGTTCGGGCGGGGACCAGTACTTC. Translated, it gives CASSQRSGGDQYF.

This clone was observed a few times. The CDR3 is CASSLGQGTTYGYTF. The CDR3 coding sequence is TGTGCCAGCAGCCTGGGCCAGGGTACAACCTATGGCTACACCTTC. The rearrangement uses TRBV28 and TRBJ1-2; weak D call: TRBD1 (5 bases). Germline V CDR1 and CDR2: MDHEN, SYDVKM. The CDR3 covers 15 residues. V was pared by 6 bases and J by 4 bases, with 18 bases between.

The chain uses TRBV1 and TRBJ2-1; the table gives TRBD2 as D, unverified against the DNA. TRBV1 is tagged as a pseudogene. The CDR3 has 16 residues. The CDR3 nucleotides read TGCACCAGCAGCCCCACCATTCGGGAAGCCTACAATGAGCAGTTCTTC. Translation: CTSSPTIREAYNEQFF.

This clone was found once. The V gene is TRBV18, the J gene TRBJ1-1; D call uncertain. Trimming pared 4 bases from V and 3 bases from J, leaving 15 bases between. The CDR3 is 15 amino acids. The germline CDR1 and CDR2 sequences are KGHSH and LQKENI. CDR3: CASSRISPGDTEAFF. CDR3 nucleotide sequence: TGTGCCAGCTCACGCATCAGCCCGGGTGACACTGAAGCTTTCTTT.

This chain joins TRBV28 and TRBJ2-4; either TRBD1 or TRBD2 may supply D (6 bases each). V lost 10 bases to trimming and J lost 2 bases, with 18 bases between them. Looked up from germline, CDR1 is MDHEN and CDR2 is SYDVKM. The CDR3 contains 15 residues. CDR3: CATQRWGAPKNIQYF. For the CDR3, the DNA is TGTGCCACCCAGCGTTGGGGGGCGCCCAAAAACATTCAGTACTTC.

This clone was found once. The genes are TRBV28 and TRBJ1-1, with no clear D. Trimming stripped 2 bases from V and 3 bases from J, with 10 bases between. From germline, CDR1 is MDHEN and CDR2 SYDVKM. This CDR3 region has 14 residues. CDR3 sequence (DNA): TGTGCCAGCAGTTTAATAGCTAAGTACACTGAAGCTTTCTTT. The encoded protein is CASSLIAKYTEAFF.